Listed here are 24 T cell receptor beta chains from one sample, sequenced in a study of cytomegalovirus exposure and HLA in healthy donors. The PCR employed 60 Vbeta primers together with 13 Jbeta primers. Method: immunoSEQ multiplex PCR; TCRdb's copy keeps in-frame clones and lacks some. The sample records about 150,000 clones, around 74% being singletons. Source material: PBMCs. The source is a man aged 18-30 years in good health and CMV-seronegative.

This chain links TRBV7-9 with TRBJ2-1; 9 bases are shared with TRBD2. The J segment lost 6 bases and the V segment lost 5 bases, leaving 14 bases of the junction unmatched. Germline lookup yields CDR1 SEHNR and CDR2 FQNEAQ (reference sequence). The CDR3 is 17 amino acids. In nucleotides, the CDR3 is TGTGCCAGCAGCGTGCCTCCGGGGCGGGAGGGCCCCAATGAGCAGTTCTTC. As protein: CASSVPPGREGPNEQFF.

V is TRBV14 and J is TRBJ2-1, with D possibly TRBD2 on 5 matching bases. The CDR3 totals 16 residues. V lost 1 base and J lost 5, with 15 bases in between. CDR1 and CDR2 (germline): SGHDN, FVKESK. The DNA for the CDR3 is TGTGCCAGCAGCCAAGTGTTACCGGGATTACACAATGAGCAGTTCTTC. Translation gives CASSQVLPGLHNEQFF.

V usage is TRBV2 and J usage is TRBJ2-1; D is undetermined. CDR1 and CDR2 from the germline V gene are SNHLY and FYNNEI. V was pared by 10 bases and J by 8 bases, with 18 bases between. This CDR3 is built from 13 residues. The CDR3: CATRRQALDEQFF. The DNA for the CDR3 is TGTGCCACGCGCCGGCAGGCGTTGGATGAGCAGTTCTTC.

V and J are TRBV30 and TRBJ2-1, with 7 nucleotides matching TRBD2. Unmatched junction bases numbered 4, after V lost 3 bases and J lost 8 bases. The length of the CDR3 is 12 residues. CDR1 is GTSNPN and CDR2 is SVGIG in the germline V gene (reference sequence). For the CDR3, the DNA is TGTGCCTGGAGCCCAGGGAGGGATGAGCAGTTCTTC. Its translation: CAWSPGRDEQFF.

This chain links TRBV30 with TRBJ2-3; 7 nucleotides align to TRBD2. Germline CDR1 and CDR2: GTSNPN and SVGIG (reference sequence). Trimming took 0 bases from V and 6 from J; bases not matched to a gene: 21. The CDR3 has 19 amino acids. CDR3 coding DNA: TGTGCCTGGAGTGTACTTTACCCACTAAGTCTAGCGGCCGAGGATACGCAGTATTTT. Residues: CAWSVLYPLSLAAEDTQYF.

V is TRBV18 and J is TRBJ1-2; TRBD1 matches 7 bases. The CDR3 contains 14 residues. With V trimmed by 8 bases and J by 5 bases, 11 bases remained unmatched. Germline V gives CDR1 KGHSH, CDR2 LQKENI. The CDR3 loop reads CASATGLEAYGYTF. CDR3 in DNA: TGTGCCAGCGCGACAGGGTTAGAAGCTTATGGCTACACCTTC. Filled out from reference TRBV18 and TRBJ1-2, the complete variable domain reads NAGVMQNPRHLVRRRGQEARLRCSPMKGHSHVYWYRQLPEEGLKFMVYLQKENIIDESGMPKERFSAEFPKEGPSILRIQQVVRGDSAAYFCASATGLEAYGYTFGSGTRLTVV.

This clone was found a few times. CDR3 loop: CAWSVGQGINEQYF. CDR3 coding DNA: TGTGCCTGGAGTGTGGGACAGGGGATTAACGAGCAGTACTTC. V gene TRBV30 combines with J gene TRBJ2-7, with 10 bases that match TRBD1. CDR1 GTSNPN and CDR2 SVGIG come from the germline V gene (reference sequence). Losses at the gene ends were 0 bases for V and 5 bases for J; bases not matched to a gene: 4. There are 14 residues in the CDR3.

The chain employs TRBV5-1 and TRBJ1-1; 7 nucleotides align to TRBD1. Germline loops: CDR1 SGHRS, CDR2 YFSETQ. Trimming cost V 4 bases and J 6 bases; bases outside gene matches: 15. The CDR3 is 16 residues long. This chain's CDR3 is CASSPPGGRSFAEAFF. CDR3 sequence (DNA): TGCGCCAGCAGCCCCCCAGGGGGTCGGTCTTTCGCTGAAGCTTTCTTT. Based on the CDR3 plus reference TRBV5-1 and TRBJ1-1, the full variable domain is KAGVTQTPRYLIKTRGQQVTLSCSPISGHRSVSWYQQTPGQGLQFLFEYFSETQRNKGNFPGRFSGRQFSNSRSEMNVSTLELGDSALYLCASSPPGGRSFAEAFFGQGTRLTVV.

This CDR3 is CASSGSQANQPQHF. In DNA, the CDR3 is TGCGCCAGCAGTGGATCACAGGCTAATCAGCCCCAGCATTTT. The V call is TRBV10-2, the J call TRBJ1-5, with D perhaps TRBD1 (5 bases). There are 14 residues in the CDR3. Germline V CDR1 and CDR2: WSHSY, SAAADI. The V and J ends lost 4 bases and 4 bases respectively, with 11 bases between them.

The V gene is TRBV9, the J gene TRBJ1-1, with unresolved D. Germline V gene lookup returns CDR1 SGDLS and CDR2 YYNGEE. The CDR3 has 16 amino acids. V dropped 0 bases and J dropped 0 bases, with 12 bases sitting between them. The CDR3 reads CASSVGLFNMNTEAFF. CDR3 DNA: TGTGCCAGCAGCGTAGGTCTCTTCAACATGAACACTGAAGCTTTCTTT.

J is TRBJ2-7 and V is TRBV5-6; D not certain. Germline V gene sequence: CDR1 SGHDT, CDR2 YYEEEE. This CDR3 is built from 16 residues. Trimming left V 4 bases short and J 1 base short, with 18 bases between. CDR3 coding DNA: TGTGCCAGCAGCCCCAGTTTTTTACAGCTATCCTACGAGCAGTACTTC. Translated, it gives CASSPSFLQLSYEQYF. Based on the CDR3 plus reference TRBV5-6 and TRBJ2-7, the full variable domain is DAGVTQSPTHLIKTRGQQVTLRCSPKSGHDTVSWYQQALGQGPQFIFQYYEEEERQRGNFPDRFSGHQFPNYSSELNVNALLLGDSALYLCASSPSFLQLSYEQYFGPGTRLTVT.

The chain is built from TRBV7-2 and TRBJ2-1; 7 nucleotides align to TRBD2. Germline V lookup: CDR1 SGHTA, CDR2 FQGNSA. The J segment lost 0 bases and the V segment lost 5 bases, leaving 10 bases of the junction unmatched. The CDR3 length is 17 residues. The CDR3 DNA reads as TGTGCCAGCAGCCCTCGACTAGCTGGAAGCTCCTACAATGAGCAGTTCTTC. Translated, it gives CASSPRLAGSSYNEQFF.

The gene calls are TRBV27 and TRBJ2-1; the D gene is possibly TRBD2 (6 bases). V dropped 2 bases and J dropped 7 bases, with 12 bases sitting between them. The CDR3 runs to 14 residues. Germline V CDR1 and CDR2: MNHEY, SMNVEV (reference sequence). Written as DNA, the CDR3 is TGTGCCAGCAGTTTACGGTCGGGAGCTAATGAGCAGTTCTTC. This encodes CASSLRSGANEQFF.

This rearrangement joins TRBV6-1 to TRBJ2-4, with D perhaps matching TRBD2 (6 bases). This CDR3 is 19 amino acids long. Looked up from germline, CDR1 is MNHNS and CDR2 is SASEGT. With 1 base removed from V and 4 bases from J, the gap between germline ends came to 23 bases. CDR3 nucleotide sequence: TGTGCCAGCAGTGAAGGCCCGGGGGAAAGGGAGGACGCTAAAAACATTCAGTACTTC. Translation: CASSEGPGEREDAKNIQYF.

The CDR3 is CASSPGDSKVYGYTF. The CDR3 nucleotides are TGTGCCAGCAGTCCCGGGGACAGTAAGGTATATGGCTACACCTTC. The V and J genes are TRBV28 and TRBJ1-2, with 7 bases matching TRBD1. The CDR3 loop spans 15 amino acids. V lost 5 bases and J lost 5; bases outside the gene matches: 11. Germline V gives CDR1 MDHEN, CDR2 SYDVKM.

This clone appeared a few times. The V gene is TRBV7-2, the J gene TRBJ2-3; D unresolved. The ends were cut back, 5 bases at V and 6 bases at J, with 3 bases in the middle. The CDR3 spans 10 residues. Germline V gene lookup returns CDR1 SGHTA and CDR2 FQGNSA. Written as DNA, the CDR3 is TGTGCCAGCAGCCCTGATACGCAGTATTTT. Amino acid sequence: CASSPDTQYF.

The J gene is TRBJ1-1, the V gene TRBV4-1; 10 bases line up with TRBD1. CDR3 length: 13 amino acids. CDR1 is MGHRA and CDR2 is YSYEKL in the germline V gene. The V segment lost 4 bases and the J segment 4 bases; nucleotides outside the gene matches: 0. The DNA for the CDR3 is TGCGCCAGCAGCCGACAGGGGGCCACTGAAGCTTTCTTT. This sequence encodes CASSRQGATEAFF.

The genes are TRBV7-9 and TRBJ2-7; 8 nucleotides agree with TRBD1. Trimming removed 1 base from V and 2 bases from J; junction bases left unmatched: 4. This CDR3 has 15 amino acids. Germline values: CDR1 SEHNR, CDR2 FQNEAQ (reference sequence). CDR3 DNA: TGTGCCAGCAGCTTAGTACAGGGGGAGCCCTACGAGCAGTACTTC. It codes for CASSLVQGEPYEQYF.

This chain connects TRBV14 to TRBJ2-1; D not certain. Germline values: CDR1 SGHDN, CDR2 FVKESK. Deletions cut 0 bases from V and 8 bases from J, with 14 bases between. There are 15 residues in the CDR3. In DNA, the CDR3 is TGTGCCAGCAGCCAAGATCTAGGTAGTTTCGATGAGCAGTTCTTC. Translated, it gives CASSQDLGSFDEQFF.

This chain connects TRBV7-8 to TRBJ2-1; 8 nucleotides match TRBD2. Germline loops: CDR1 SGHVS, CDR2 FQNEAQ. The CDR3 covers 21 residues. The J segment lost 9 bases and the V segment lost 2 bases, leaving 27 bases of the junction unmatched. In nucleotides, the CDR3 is TGTGCCAGCAGCTTACACCATAGGGGCCTAGCGGGCCACCCAAGGGAGGGTGAGCAGTTCTTC. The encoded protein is CASSLHHRGLAGHPREGEQFF.

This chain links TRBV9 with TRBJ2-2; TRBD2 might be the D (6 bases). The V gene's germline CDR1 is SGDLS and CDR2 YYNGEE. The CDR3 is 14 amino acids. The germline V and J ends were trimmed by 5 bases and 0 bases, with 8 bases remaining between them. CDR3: CASREGSNTGELFF. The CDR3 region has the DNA TGTGCCAGCAGGGAGGGCTCGAACACCGGGGAGCTGTTTTTT.

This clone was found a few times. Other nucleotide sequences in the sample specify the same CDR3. The CDR3 loop reads CASSYWLAGPQETQYF. The CDR3 DNA reads as TGTGCCAGCAGTTACTGGCTAGCGGGACCCCAGGAGACCCAGTACTTC. This sequence joins TRBV6-5 and TRBJ2-5, with 9 bases fitting TRBD2. Germline V gene lookup returns CDR1 MNHEY and CDR2 SVGAGI. There are 16 residues in the CDR3. Germline trimming cut 1 base from V and 5 bases from J; bases unmatched to any gene: 8.

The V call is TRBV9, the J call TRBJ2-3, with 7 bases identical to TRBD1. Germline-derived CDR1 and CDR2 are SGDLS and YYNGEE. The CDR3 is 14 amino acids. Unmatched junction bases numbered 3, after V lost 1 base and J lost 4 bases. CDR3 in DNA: TGTGCCAGCAGCGTATCCGACAGGGCAGATACGCAGTATTTT. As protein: CASSVSDRADTQYF. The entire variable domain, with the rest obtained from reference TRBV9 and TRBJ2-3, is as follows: DSGVTQTPKHLITATGQRVTLRCSPRSGDLSVYWYQQSLDQGLQFLIQYYNGEERAKGNILERFSAQQFPDLHSELNLSSLELGDSALYFCASSVSDRADTQYFGPGTRLTVL.

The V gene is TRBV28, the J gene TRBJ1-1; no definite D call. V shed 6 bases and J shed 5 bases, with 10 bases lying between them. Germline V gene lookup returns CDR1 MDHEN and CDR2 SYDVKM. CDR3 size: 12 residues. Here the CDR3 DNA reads TGTGCCAGCAGGCCCCCCACAACTGAAGCTTTCTTT. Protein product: CASRPPTTEAFF.